These 31 T cell receptor beta chains originate from one sample sequenced in a study of response to subunit inactivated influenza vaccine. TCRdb recomputed calls from the RT-PCR reads with MiXCR, one row per CDR3 protein. Of 500,000 to 600,000 distinct CDR3 sequences listed, 10% to 15% were seen once; the top ten hold more than 8.5%. Sequences were derived from PBMCs from blood, sampled on the day of vaccination. The receptor source for this set is a man aged 45-65 years who received an inactivated influenza vaccine.

This clonotype was seen more than once but under ten times. The chain uses TRBV4-3 and TRBJ2-1; 10 bases align to TRBD2. J was trimmed by 3 bases and V by 5 bases; bases with no gene match: 4. This CDR3 has 15 residues. Germline-derived CDR1 and CDR2 are LGHNA and YSLEER. The CDR3 sequence: CASSASGGDYNEQFF. For the CDR3, the DNA is TGCGCCAGCAGCGCCAGCGGGGGGGACTACAATGAGCAGTTCTTC.

The sample holds a few counts of this clonotype. A much larger clone lies one base from this, so it may be a read error. This chain's CDR3 is CASSFALYEQYF. Here the CDR3 DNA reads TGTGCCAGCAGCTTTGCCCTCTACGAGCAGTACTTC. The chain recombines TRBV5-5 with TRBJ2-7; no clear D. V lost 2 bases and J lost 3, with 6 bases in between. Germline lookup yields CDR1 SGHKS and CDR2 YYEKEE (reference sequence). This CDR3 has 12 amino acids.

The gene calls are TRBV7-9 and TRBJ2-7; TRBD1 matches at 9 bases. CDR3 length: 17 residues. Germline CDR1 and CDR2: SEHNR and FQNEAQ (reference sequence). The trim removed 3 bases at V and 3 bases at J, leaving 12 bases unmatched. CDR3 nucleotides: TGTGCCAGCAGCTTCCTGACTCGGACAGGGGAATACTACGAGCAGTACTTC. It yields the protein CASSFLTRTGEYYEQYF.

The chain employs TRBV5-1 and TRBJ2-1; the D gene is possibly TRBD2 (7 bases). The ends were cut back, 7 bases at V and 8 bases at J, with 19 bases in the middle. CDR1 SGHRS and CDR2 YFSETQ come from the germline V gene. This CDR3 has 14 residues. CDR3 sequence (DNA): TGCGCCAGCCAATCAACCCGGGGGGCCCATGAGCAGTTCTTC. This sequence encodes CASQSTRGAHEQFF. The whole variable domain, remainder taken from reference TRBV5-1 and TRBJ2-1, is KAGVTQTPRYLIKTRGQQVTLSCSPISGHRSVSWYQQTPGQGLQFLFEYFSETQRNKGNFPGRFSGRQFSNSRSEMNVSTLELGDSALYLCASQSTRGAHEQFFGPGTRLTVL.

This chain joins TRBV5-6 and TRBJ2-7, with 10 positions matching TRBD2. V dropped 7 bases and J dropped 1; count of bases not matched to a gene: 5. CDR3 size: 14 residues. Looked up from germline, CDR1 is SGHDT and CDR2 is YYEEEE. CDR3 region: CASQLAGPSYEQYF. CDR3 DNA sequence: TGTGCCAGCCAACTAGCGGGGCCGTCCTACGAGCAGTACTTC.

The chain carries TRBV12-3 or TRBV12-4 and TRBJ2-5; the D call may be TRBD1 or TRBD2 (5 bases each). The CDR3 has 14 residues. Trimming pared 2 bases from V and 3 bases from J, leaving 10 bases between. The CDR3 loop reads CASSLMMGEETQYF. CDR3 DNA: TGTGCCAGCAGTTTAATGATGGGGGAAGAGACCCAGTACTTC.

This clonotype was counted at least ten times. V is TRBV4-3 and J is TRBJ2-7, with D unresolved. The CDR3 sequence is 15 residues long. The V end lost 0 bases, the J end lost 3 bases, and 12 bases lay between the germline ends. CDR1 LGHNA and CDR2 YSLEER come from the germline V gene. CDR3 sequence (DNA): TGCGCCAGCAGCCAAGATTCTTTAGGACGCTACGAGCAGTACTTC. This codes for CASSQDSLGRYEQYF.

This chain connects TRBV4-2 to TRBJ2-3; weak D call: TRBD2 (5 bases). Germline CDR1 LGHNA, CDR2 YNFKEQ. The CDR3 consists of 15 residues. V lost 0 bases, J lost 2 bases, and 9 bases lay in between. For the CDR3, the DNA is TGTGCCAGCAGCCAAGACAGGAGGAACACAGATACGCAGTATTTT. This codes for CASSQDRRNTDTQYF.

The chain has TRBV12-3 or TRBV12-4 and TRBJ1-2; unclear D gene. The V end lost 3 bases, the J end lost 7 bases, and 18 bases lay between the germline ends. The length of the CDR3 is 15 residues. The CDR3 reads CASSFRAFKSTGYTF. Written as DNA, the CDR3 is TGTGCCAGCAGTTTTCGCGCGTTTAAGTCTACTGGCTACACCTTC.

This chain uses TRBV5-4 with TRBJ2-1; D may be TRBD1 (7 bases). V lost 4 bases, J lost 9 bases, and 14 bases lay in between. Germline V lookup: CDR1 SGHNT, CDR2 YYREEE (reference sequence). The CDR3 runs to 13 residues. Here the CDR3 DNA reads TGTGCCAGCAGCACGGACAGGCGGGGTGAGCAGTTCTTC. This codes for CASSTDRRGEQFF.

The genes are TRBV7-2 and TRBJ2-1; 9 nucleotides line up with TRBD2. CDR3 size: 15 residues. CDR1 is SGHTA, CDR2 FQGNSA, per germline. The trim removed 5 bases at V and 9 bases at J, leaving 11 bases unmatched. In nucleotides, the CDR3 is TGTGCCAGCAGCCCGGTGATAGCGGGAGTAGGTGAGCAGTTCTTC. Its protein is CASSPVIAGVGEQFF.

This clonotype showed up just a few times. The V gene is TRBV19, the J gene TRBJ2-7; D gene ambiguous. Trimming took 3 bases from V and 2 from J, leaving 8 bases between them. CDR3 length: 13 residues. Germline V gives CDR1 LNHDA, CDR2 SQIVND (reference sequence). CDR3 bases: TGTGCCAGTAGTATCGGATTAACCTACGAGCAGTACTTC. Residues: CASSIGLTYEQYF.

V gene TRBV27 combines with J gene TRBJ2-3; possibly TRBD2 for D (6 bases). The length of the CDR3 is 13 residues. V lost 10 bases and J lost 1, with 12 bases in between. Germline V gene lookup returns CDR1 MNHEY and CDR2 SMNVEV (reference sequence). The CDR3 is CATGRLGTDTQYF. Written as DNA, the CDR3 is TGTGCCACCGGGAGATTAGGCACAGATACGCAGTATTTT.

The chain has TRBV2 and TRBJ2-7; 9 bases align to TRBD1. V shed 0 bases and J 6 bases; nucleotides not matched to a gene: 6. There are 15 residues in the CDR3. Germline V gene sequence: CDR1 SNHLY, CDR2 FYNNEI. The CDR3 protein is CASSEAAGQGREQYF. The CDR3 nucleotides read TGTGCCAGCAGTGAAGCTGCGGGACAGGGTCGCGAGCAGTACTTC.

This clonotype was observed a handful of times. The chain couples TRBV6-1 to TRBJ1-6; D possibly corresponds to TRBD1 (5 bases). The germline CDR1 and CDR2 sequences are MNHNS and SASEGT. The V end was cut by 2 bases, the J end by 7 bases, with 9 bases between. The CDR3 consists of 14 residues. The CDR3 nucleotides are TGTGCCAGCAGTGAAACCAGGGCAAATTCACCCCTCCACTTT. Translation gives CASSETRANSPLHF.

This chain uses TRBV20-1 with TRBJ2-2; 7 bases agree with TRBD1. CDR1 and CDR2 (germline): DFQATT, SNEGSKA (reference sequence). CDR3 length equals 12 residues. The ends lost 6 bases at V and 6 bases at J; junction bases unmatched: 4. CDR3: CSAKQGPGELFF. The CDR3, as DNA: TGCAGTGCAAAACAGGGGCCCGGGGAGCTGTTTTTT.

This clonotype was seen a few times. J is TRBJ1-4 and V is TRBV12-3 or TRBV12-4; no definite D call. V shed 11 bases and J shed 12 bases, with 16 bases lying between them. This CDR3 is built from 11 residues. CDR3 DNA: TGTGCCTCCGGGCCGGGGTTGGAACTGTTTTTT. Protein sequence: CASGPGLELFF.

This clonotype has just a few counts. The CDR3 protein is CASSQTAGGRSYNSPLHF. The DNA for the CDR3 is TGTGCCAGCAGCCAAACAGCGGGGGGCCGCTCCTATAATTCACCCCTCCACTTT. This rearrangement joins TRBV11-1 to TRBJ1-6, with D possibly being TRBD1 (6 bases). CDR1 is SGHAT, CDR2 FQDESV, per germline (reference sequence). This CDR3 is built from 18 residues. V lost 5 bases and J 0 bases, leaving 17 bases between the germline ends.

This clonotype showed up many times. The rearrangement joins TRBV15 to TRBJ1-1; D unresolved. The CDR3 is 12 residues long. CDR1 LNHNV and CDR2 YYDKDF come from the germline V gene (reference sequence). Trimming pared 4 bases from V and 2 bases from J, leaving 5 bases between. CDR3 loop: CATSTLNTEAFF. The DNA for the CDR3 is TGTGCCACCAGCACACTAAACACTGAAGCTTTCTTT.

This clonotype was counted a few times. V usage is TRBV30 and J usage is TRBJ1-2; D is ambiguous. CDR1 is GTSNPN and CDR2 is SVGIG in the germline V gene (reference sequence). The CDR3 totals 15 residues. The ends were cut back, 1 base at V and 5 bases at J, with 17 bases in the middle. The DNA of the CDR3 is TGTGCCTGGAGTGGCTCTGGACGGGAGCCGTATGGCTACACCTTC. Residues: CAWSGSGREPYGYTF.

This clonotype was observed a few times. This chain connects TRBV11-2 to TRBJ1-2; TRBD1 is a possible D gene (5 bases). Germline V lookup: CDR1 SGHAT, CDR2 FQNNGV. V was pared by 1 base and J by 4 bases, with 16 bases between. The CDR3 is 16 amino acids. CDR3 protein: CASSLVSKGPPYGYTF. The DNA for the CDR3 is TGTGCCAGCAGCTTAGTGTCGAAGGGGCCGCCCTATGGCTACACCTTC.

This clonotype was counted ten times or more. The chain employs TRBV6-1 and TRBJ2-7; D remains unclear. The CDR3 runs to 14 residues. V was trimmed by 1 base and J by 2 bases, leaving 9 bases between them. The germline V gene has CDR1 MNHNS and CDR2 SASEGT. The DNA for the CDR3 is TGTGCCAGCAGTGAAGATCGGACGACCTACGAGCAGTACTTC. Translation gives CASSEDRTTYEQYF.

There are many counts of this clonotype. The rearrangement links TRBV7-9 to TRBJ2-5; D ambiguous. Trimming took off 5 bases at V and 1 base at J, with 20 bases between the two ends. CDR1 and CDR2 from the germline V gene are SEHNR and FQNEAQ (reference sequence). This CDR3 region has 17 residues. CDR3 sequence (DNA): TGTGCCAGCAGCCCATCCAGGAGACGGGCCATCCAAGAGACCCAGTACTTC. Translation gives CASSPSRRRAIQETQYF.

This clonotype was counted a few times. V is TRBV5-5 and J is TRBJ2-3, with 7 positions matching TRBD1. Per germline, CDR1 SGHKS and CDR2 YYEKEE (reference sequence). V shed 3 bases and J 3 bases; nucleotides not matched to a gene: 7. The CDR3 is 15 amino acids. The CDR3 spells CASSSRQGLTDTQYF. The CDR3, as DNA: TGTGCCAGCAGCTCCCGACAGGGTTTAACAGATACGCAGTATTTT. Combining the CDR3 with reference TRBV5-5 and TRBJ2-3 gives the whole variable domain DAGVTQSPTHLIKTRGQQVTLRCSPISGHKSVSWYQQVLGQGPQFIFQYYEKEERGRGNFPDRFSARQFPNYSSELNVNALLLGDSALYLCASSSRQGLTDTQYFGPGTRLTVL.

This clonotype was counted only a few times. V usage is TRBV7-4 and J usage is TRBJ1-2; D is undetermined. This CDR3 contains 22 residues. Looked up from germline, CDR1 is SGHVT and CDR2 is SQSDAQ. V lost 5 bases to trimming and J lost 5 bases, with 39 bases between them. The DNA for the CDR3 is TGTGCCAGCAGCCTCGGGGTCACAGCCGTGGACCATAAGAATGCCACAACATATGGCTACACCTTC. Amino acid sequence: CASSLGVTAVDHKNATTYGYTF. Variable domain in full (rest from reference TRBV7-4 and TRBJ1-2): GAGVSQSPRYKVAKRGRDVALRCDSISGHVTLYWYRQTLGQGSEVLTYSQSDAQRDKSGRPSGRFSAERPERSVSTLKIQRTEQGDSAVYLCASSLGVTAVDHKNATTYGYTFGSGTRLTVV.

This clonotype was seen more than once but under ten times. This chain joins TRBV29-1 and TRBJ1-1, with no clear D. Germline V lookup: CDR1 SQVTM, CDR2 ANQGSEA. This CDR3 spans 13 amino acids. V was shortened by 7 bases and J by 1 base, with 13 bases between the two germline ends. CDR3 amino acids: CSAGEQRNTEAFF. In DNA, the CDR3 is TGCAGCGCCGGGGAACAAAGGAACACTGAAGCTTTCTTT.

V gene TRBV12-3 or TRBV12-4 combines with J gene TRBJ2-5, with 9 bases lining up with TRBD2. Losses at the gene ends were 4 bases for V and 5 bases for J; bases not matched to a gene: 8. The CDR3 spans 15 residues. CDR3 nucleotides: TGTGCCAGCAGTTCGCCGGGACTAGCTGGGGAGACCCAGTACTTC. Its protein is CASSSPGLAGETQYF.

This sequence joins TRBV7-9 and TRBJ2-1; 9 nucleotides align to TRBD1. V gave up 5 bases and J gave up 9 bases; unmatched junction bases: 5. The CDR3 has 13 amino acids. Germline V lookup: CDR1 SEHNR, CDR2 FQNEAQ (reference sequence). The CDR3: CASSTRQGGEQFF. DNA of the CDR3: TGTGCCAGCAGCACAAGACAGGGGGGTGAGCAGTTCTTC.

This clonotype was counted only a few times. The chain has TRBV30 and TRBJ2-1; TRBD1 matches 9 bases. With V trimmed by 5 bases and J by 12 bases, 5 bases remained unmatched. There are 11 residues in the CDR3. Per germline, CDR1 GTSNPN and CDR2 SVGIG (reference sequence). CDR3 protein: CAWGDRGAQFF. The DNA for the CDR3 is TGTGCCTGGGGAGACAGGGGGGCGCAGTTCTTC.

In this sample, this clonotype turned up many times. The chain uses TRBV9 and TRBJ2-2, with D unclear. The germline CDR1 and CDR2 sequences are SGDLS and YYNGEE. The V and J ends lost 1 base and 0 bases respectively, with 7 bases between them. CDR3 size: 15 residues. The chain's CDR3 is CASSVMGANTGELFF. The CDR3 DNA reads as TGTGCCAGCAGCGTAATGGGCGCGAACACCGGGGAGCTGTTTTTT.

The V and J genes are TRBV24-1 and TRBJ2-2; 11 bases align to TRBD1. V dropped 4 bases and J dropped 2; count of bases not matched to a gene: 5. This CDR3 spans 17 amino acids. The germline CDR1 and CDR2 sequences are KGHDR and SFDVKD. The CDR3 region has the DNA TGTGCCACCAGTGACTTGGGGACAGGGGGTAACACCGGGGAGCTGTTTTTT. Residues: CATSDLGTGGNTGELFF.